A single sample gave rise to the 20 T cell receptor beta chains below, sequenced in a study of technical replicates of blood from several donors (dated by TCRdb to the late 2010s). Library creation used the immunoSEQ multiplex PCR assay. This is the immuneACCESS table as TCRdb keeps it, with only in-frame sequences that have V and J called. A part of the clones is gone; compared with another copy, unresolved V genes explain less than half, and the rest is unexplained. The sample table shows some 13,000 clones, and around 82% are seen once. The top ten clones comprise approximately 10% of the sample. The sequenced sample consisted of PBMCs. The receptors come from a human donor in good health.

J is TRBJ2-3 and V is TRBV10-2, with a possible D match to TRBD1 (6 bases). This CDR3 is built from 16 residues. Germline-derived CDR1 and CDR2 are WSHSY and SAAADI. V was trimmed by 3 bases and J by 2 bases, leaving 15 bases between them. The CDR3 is CASSDRQGLDTDTQYF. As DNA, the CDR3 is TGCGCCAGCAGTGACCGGCAGGGGTTGGACACAGATACGCAGTATTTT.

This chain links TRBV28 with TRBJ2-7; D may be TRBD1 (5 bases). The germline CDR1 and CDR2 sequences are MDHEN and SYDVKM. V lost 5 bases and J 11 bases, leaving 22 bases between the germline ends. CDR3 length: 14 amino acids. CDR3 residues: CASSPERQPPEEYF. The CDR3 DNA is TGTGCCAGCAGTCCCGAGCGACAGCCTCCTGAGGAGTACTTC.

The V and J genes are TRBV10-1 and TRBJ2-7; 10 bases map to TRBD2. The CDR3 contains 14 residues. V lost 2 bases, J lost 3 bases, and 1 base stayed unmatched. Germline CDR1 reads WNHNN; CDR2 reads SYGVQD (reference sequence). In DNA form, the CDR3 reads TGCGCCAGCAGTGAGAGGACTAGCGGCTACGAGCAGTACTTC. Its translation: CASSERTSGYEQYF.

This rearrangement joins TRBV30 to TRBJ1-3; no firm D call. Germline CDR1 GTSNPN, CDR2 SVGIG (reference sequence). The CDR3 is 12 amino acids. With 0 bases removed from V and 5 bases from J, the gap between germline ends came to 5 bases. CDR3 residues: CAWSVQRNTIYF. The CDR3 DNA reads TGTGCCTGGAGTGTACAGAGAAACACCATATATTTT. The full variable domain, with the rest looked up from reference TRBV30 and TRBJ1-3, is SQTIHQWPATLVQPVGSPLSLECTVEGTSNPNLYWYRQAAGRGLQLLFYSVGIGQISSEVPQNLSASRPQDRQFILSSKKLLLSDSGFYLCAWSVQRNTIYFGEGSWLTVV.

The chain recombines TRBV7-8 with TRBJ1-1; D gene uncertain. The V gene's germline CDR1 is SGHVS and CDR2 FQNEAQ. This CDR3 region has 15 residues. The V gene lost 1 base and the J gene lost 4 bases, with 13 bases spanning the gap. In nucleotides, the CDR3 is TGTGCCAGCAGCTTAGGGCGGGTCTGGAGCACTGAAGCTTTCTTT. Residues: CASSLGRVWSTEAFF.

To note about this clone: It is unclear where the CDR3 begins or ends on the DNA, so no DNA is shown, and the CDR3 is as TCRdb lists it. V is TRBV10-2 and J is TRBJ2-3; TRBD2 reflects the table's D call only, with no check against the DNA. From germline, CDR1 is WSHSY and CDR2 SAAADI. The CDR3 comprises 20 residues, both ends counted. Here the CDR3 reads CASSTSTSGRKGGSTDTQYF.

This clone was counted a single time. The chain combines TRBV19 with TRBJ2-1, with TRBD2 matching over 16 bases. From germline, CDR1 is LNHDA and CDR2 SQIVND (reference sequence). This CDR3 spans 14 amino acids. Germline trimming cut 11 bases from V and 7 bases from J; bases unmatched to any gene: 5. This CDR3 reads CASGLAGGPNEQFF. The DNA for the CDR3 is TGTGCCTCGGGACTAGCGGGAGGGCCAAATGAGCAGTTCTTC.

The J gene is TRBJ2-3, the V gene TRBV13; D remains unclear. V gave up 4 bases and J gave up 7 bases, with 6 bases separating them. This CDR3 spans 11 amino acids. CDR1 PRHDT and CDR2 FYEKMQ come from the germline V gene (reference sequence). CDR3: CASSSRNTQYF. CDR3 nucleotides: TGTGCCAGCAGCTCCCGTAATACGCAGTATTTT.

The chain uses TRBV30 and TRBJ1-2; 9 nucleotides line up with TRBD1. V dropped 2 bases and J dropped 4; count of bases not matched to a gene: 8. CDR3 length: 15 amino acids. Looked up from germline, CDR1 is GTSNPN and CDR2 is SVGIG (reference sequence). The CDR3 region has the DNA TGTGCCTGGAGTCCCCCCGGGACAGGGATCTATGGCTACACCTTC. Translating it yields CAWSPPGTGIYGYTF.

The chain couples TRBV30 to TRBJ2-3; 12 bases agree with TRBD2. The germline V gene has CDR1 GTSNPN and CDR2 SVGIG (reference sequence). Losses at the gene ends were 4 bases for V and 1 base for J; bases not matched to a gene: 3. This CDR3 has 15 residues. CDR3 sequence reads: CAWKLAGGRTDTQYF. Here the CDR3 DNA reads TGTGCCTGGAAGCTAGCGGGAGGGCGCACAGATACGCAGTATTTT.

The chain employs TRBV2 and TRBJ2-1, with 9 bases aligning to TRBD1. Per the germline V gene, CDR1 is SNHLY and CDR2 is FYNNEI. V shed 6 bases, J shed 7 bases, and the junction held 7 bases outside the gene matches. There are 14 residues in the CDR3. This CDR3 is CASSPGTGTNEQFF. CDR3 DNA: TGTGCCAGCAGCCCCGGGACAGGGACTAATGAGCAGTTCTTC.

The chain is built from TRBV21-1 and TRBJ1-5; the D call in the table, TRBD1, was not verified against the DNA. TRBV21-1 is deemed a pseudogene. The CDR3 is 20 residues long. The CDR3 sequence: CASSKGYRDRGNLSNQPQHF. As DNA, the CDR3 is TGTGCCAGCAGCAAAGGATATAGGGACAGGGGGAACCTTAGCAATCAGCCCCAGCATTTT.

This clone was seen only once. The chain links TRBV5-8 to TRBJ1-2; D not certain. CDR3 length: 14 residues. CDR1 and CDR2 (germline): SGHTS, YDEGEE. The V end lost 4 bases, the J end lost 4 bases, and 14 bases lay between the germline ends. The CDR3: CASSLTTDLYGYTF. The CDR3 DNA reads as TGTGCCAGCAGCCTTACCACAGACCTCTATGGCTACACCTTC.

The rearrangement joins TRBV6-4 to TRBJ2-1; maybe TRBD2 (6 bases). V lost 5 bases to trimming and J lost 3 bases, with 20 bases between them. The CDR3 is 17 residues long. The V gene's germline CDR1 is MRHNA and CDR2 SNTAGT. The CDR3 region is CASSIRDSHHGYNEQFF. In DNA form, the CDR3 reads TGTGCCAGCAGTATCCGGGACTCCCACCATGGCTACAATGAGCAGTTCTTC.

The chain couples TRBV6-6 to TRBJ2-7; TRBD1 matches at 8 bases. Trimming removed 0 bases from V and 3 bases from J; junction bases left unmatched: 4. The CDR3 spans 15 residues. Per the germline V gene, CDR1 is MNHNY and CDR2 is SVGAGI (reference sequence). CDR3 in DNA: TGTGCCAGCAGTTACTCGTCGGGACAGGTCTACGAGCAGTACTTC. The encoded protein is CASSYSSGQVYEQYF.

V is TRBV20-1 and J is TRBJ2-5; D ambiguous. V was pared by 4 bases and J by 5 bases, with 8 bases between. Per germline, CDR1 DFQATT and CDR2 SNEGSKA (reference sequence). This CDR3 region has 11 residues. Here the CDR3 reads CSAMELETQYF. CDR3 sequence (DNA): TGCAGTGCTATGGAGCTGGAGACCCAGTACTTC.

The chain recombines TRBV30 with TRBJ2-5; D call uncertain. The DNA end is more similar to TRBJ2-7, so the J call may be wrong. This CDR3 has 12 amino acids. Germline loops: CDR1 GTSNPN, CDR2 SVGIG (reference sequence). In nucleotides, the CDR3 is TGTGCCTCCTCCCCCAATTCCTACGAGCAGTACTTC. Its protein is CASSPNSYEQYF.

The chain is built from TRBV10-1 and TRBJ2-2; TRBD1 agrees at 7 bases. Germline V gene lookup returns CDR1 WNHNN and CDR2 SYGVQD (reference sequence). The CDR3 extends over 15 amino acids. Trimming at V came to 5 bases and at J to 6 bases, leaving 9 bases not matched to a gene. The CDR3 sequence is CASSPTGLFPGELFF. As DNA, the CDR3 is TGCGCCAGCAGTCCGACAGGGTTGTTCCCCGGGGAGCTGTTTTTT.

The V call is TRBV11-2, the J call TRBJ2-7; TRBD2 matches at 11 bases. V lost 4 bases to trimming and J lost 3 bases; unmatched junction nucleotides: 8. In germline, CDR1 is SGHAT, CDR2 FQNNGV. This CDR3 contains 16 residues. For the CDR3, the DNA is TGTGCCAGCAGCTCTATGCTAGCGGGAGGAGGCTACGAGCAGTACTTC. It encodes CASSSMLAGGGYEQYF.

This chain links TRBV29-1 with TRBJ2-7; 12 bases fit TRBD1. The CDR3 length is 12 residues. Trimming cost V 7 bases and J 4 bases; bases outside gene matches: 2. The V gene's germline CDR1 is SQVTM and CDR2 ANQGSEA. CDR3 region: CSGGQGAYEQYF. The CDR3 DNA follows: TGCAGCGGGGGACAGGGGGCTTACGAGCAGTACTTC.